This T cell receptor (beta chain) was captured in a study of OX40 agonist ivuxolimab in advanced cancers. This CDR3 comprises 16 residues. Germline V gene sequence: CDR1 SGHAT, CDR2 FQNNGV. J lost 3 bases, V lost 4 bases, and 12 bases had no gene match. Produced via immunoSEQ multiplex PCR; TCRdb's table is partial and in-frame only. The sample holds some 16,000 clones, approximately 82% seen once. This clone was counted only a few times. The clonotype comes from an adult with an advanced solid tumor such as melanoma, head and neck, liver or kidney cancer. Sequencing was performed on CD4+ or CD8+ T cells sorted from blood, taken in a trial of the OX40 agonist ivuxolimab. The chain uses TRBV11-2 and TRBJ2-7; 7 bases fit TRBD1. CDR3 nucleotide sequence: TGTGCCAGCAGCTCAACCAGACAGGGCTTTGGCTACGAGCAGTACTTC. Translated, it gives CASSSTRQGFGYEQYF.